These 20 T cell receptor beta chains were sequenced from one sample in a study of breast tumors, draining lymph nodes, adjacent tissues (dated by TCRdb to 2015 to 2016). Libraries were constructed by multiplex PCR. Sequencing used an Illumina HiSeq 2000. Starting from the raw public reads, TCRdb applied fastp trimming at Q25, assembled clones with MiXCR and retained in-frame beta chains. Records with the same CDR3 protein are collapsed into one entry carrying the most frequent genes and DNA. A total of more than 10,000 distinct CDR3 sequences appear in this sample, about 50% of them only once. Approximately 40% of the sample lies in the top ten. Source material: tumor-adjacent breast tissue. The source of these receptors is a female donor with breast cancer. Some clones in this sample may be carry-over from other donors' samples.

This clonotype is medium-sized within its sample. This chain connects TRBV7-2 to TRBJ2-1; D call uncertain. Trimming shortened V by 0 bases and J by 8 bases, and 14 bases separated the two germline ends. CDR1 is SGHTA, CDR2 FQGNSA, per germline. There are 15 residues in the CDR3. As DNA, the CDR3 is TGTGCCAGCAGCTTAGCAGGCTCGCCCCCACATGAGCAGTTCTTC. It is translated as CASSLAGSPPHEQFF.

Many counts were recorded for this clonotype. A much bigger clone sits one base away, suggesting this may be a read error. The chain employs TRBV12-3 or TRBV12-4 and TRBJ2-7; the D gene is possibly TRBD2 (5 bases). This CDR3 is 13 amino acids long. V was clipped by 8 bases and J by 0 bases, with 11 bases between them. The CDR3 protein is CASGDGDSYEQYF. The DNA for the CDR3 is TGTGCCAGCGGTGACGGGGACTCCTACGAGCAGTACTTC.

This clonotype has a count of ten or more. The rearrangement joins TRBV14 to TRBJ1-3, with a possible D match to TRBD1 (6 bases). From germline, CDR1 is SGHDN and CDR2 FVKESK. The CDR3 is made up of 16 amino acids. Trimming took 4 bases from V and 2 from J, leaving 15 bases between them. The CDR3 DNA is TGTGCCAGCAGCCGGAATGACAGGTCGGCTGGAAACACCATATATTTT. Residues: CASSRNDRSAGNTIYF.

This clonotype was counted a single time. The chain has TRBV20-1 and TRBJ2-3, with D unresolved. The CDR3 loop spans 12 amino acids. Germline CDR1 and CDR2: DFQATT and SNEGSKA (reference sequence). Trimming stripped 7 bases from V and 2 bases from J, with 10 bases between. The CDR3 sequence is CSVGSPTDTQYF. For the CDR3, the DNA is TGCAGTGTTGGATCCCCCACAGATACGCAGTATTTT.

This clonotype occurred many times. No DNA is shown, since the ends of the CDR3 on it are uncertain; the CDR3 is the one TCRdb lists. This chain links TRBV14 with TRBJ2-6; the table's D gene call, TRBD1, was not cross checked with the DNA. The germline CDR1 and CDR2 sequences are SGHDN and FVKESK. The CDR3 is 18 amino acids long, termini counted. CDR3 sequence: CASSQLGQGTFGANVLTF.

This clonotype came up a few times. CDR3 residues: CSARGLTSGGADTQYF. CDR3 nucleotide sequence: TGCAGTGCTAGAGGTTTGACTAGCGGGGGGGCAGATACGCAGTATTTT. This chain links TRBV20-1 with TRBJ2-3; 14 bases map to TRBD2. This CDR3 has 16 amino acids. CDR1 DFQATT and CDR2 SNEGSKA come from the germline V gene (reference sequence). V lost 1 base and J lost 4; bases outside the gene matches: 4.

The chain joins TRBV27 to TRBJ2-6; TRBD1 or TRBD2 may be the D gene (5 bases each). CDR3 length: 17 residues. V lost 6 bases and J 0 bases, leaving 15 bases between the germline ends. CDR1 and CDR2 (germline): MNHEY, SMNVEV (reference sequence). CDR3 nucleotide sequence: TGTGCCAGCAGCTCCCCCGGGACCGGCTCTGGGGCCAACGTCCTGACTTTC. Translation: CASSSPGTGSGANVLTF.

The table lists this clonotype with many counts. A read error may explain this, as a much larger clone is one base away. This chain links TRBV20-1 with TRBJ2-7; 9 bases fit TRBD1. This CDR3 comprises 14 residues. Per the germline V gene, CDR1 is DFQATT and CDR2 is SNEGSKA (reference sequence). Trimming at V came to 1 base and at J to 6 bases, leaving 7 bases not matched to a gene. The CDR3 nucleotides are TGCAGTGCTAGAGCGGACAGGGGAACCTCCGAGCAGTACTTC. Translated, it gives CSARADRGTSEQYF.

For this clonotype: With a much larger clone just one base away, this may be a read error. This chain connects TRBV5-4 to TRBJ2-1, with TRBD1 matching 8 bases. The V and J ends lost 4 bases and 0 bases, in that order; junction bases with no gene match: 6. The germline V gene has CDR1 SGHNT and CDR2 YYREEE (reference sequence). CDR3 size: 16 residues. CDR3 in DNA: TGTGCCAGCAGCGAGGGACAGGCTCGCTCCTACAATGAGCAGTTCTTC. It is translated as CASSEGQARSYNEQFF. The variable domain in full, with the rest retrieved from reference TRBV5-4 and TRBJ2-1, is ETGVTQSPTHLIKTRGQQVTLRCSSQSGHNTVSWYQQALGQGPQFIFQYYREEENGRGNFPPRFSGLQFPNYSSELNVNALELDDSALYLCASSEGQARSYNEQFFGPGTRLTVL.

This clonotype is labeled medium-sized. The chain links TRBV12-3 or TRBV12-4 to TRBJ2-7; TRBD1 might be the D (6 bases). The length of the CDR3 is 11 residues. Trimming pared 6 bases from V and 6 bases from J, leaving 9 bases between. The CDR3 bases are TGTGCCAGCAGGCAGGGGAGCGAGCAGTACTTC. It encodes CASRQGSEQYF.

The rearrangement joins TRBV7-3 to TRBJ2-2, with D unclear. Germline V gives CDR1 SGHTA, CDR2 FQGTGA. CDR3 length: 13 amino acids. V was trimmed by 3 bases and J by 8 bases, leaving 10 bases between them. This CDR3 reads CASSLAGSGELFF. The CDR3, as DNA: TGTGCCAGCAGCTTGGCTGGATCGGGGGAGCTGTTTTTT.

DNA of the CDR3: TGTGCCAGCAGAGATCGGGGGGCGGCCTACGAGCAGTACTTC. This gives the protein CASRDRGAAYEQYF. The V gene is TRBV6-1, the J gene TRBJ2-7; a possible D gene is TRBD2 (7 bases). CDR3 length equals 14 residues. V shed 6 bases and J shed 2 bases, with 14 bases lying between them. Germline-derived CDR1 and CDR2 are MNHNS and SASEGT.

The CDR3 loop is CASSSESGDFFF. DNA for the CDR3: TGTGCCAGCAGTTCAGAGTCGGGGGACTTTTTTTTT. The rearrangement joins TRBV7-8 to TRBJ2-2, with D maybe TRBD2 (6 bases). This CDR3 comprises 12 residues. The V end was cut by 6 bases, the J end by 17 bases, with 19 bases between. Germline V gives CDR1 SGHVS, CDR2 FQNEAQ.

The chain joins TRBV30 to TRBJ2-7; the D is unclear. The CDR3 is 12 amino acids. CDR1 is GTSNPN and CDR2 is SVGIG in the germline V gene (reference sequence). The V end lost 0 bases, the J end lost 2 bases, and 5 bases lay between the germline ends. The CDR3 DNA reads TGTGCCTGGAGTGTTTACGCCTACGAGCAGTACTTC. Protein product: CAWSVYAYEQYF.

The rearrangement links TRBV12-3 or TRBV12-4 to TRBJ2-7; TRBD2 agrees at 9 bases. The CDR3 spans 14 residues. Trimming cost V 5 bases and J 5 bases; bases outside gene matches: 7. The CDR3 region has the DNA TGTGCCAGCAGTCGACTAGCGGTGACCAACGAGCAGTACTTC. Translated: CASSRLAVTNEQYF.

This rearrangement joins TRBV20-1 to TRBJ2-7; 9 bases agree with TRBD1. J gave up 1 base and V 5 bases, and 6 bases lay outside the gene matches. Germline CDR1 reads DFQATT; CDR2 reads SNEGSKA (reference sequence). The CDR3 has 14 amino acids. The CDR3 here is CSASGTGYSYEQYV. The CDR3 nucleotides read TGCAGTGCTTCCGGGACAGGGTATTCCTACGAGCAGTACGTC.

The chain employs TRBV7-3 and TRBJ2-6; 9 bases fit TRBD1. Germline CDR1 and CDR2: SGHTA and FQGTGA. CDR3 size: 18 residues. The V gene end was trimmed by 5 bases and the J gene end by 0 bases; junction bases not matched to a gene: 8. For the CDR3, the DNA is TGTGCCAGCAGCCCGAGGACAGGGGTCCTCTCTGGGGCCAACGTCCTGACTTTC. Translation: CASSPRTGVLSGANVLTF.

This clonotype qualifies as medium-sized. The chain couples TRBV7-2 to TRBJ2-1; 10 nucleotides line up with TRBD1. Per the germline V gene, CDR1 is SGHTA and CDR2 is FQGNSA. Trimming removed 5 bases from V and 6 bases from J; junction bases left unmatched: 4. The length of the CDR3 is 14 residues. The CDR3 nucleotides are TGTGCCAGCAGCCGTAGACAGGGGGCCAATGAGCAGTTCTTC. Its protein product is CASSRRQGANEQFF.

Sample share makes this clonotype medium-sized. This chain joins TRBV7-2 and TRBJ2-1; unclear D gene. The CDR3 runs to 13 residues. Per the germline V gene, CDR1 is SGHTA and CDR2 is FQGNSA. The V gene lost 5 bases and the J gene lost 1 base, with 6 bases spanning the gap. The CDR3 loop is CASSPQSYNEQFF. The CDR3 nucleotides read TGTGCCAGCAGCCCGCAATCCTACAATGAGCAGTTCTTC.

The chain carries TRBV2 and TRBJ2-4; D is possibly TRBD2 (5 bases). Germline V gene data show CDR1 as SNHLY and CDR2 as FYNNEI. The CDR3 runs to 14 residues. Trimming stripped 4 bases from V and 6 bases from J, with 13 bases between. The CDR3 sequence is CASSAGKIRNIQYF. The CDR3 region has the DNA TGTGCCAGCAGTGCCGGGAAGATACGAAACATTCAGTACTTC.